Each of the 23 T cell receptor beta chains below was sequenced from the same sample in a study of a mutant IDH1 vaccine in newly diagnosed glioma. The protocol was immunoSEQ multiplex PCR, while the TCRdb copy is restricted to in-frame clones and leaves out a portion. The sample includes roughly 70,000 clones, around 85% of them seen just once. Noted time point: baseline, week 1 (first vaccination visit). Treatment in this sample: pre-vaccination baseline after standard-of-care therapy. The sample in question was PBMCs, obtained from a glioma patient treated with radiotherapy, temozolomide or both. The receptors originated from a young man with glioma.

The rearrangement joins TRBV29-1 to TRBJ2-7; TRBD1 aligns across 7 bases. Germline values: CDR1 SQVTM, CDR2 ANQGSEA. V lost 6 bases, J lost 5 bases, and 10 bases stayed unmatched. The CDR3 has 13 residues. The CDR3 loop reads CSVIISGQDEQYF. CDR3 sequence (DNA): TGCAGCGTGATCATATCCGGACAGGACGAGCAGTACTTC.

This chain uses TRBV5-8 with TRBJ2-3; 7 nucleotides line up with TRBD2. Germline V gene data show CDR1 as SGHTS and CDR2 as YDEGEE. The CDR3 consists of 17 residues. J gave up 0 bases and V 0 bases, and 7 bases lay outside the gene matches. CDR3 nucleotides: TGTGCCAGCAGCTTGGGACTAGCTGGGTTTAGCACAGATACGCAGTATTTT. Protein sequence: CASSLGLAGFSTDTQYF.

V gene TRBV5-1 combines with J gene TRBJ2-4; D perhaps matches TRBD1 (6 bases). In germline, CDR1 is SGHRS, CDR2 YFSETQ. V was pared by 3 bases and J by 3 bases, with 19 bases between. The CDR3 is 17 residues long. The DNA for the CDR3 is TGCGCCAGCAGCTCCGACAGGTCCGCAACAGGCAAAAACATTCAGTACTTC. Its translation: CASSSDRSATGKNIQYF.

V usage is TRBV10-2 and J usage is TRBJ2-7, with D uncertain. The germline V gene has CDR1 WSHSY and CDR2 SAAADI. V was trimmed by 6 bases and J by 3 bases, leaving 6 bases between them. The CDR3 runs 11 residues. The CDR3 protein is CASRKGYEQYF. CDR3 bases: TGCGCCAGCAGAAAAGGCTACGAGCAGTACTTC.

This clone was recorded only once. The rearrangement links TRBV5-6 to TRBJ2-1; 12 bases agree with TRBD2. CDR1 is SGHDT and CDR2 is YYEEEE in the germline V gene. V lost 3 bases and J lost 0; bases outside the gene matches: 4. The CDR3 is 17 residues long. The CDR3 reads CASSSMTSGSSYNEQFF. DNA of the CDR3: TGTGCCAGCAGCTCAATGACTAGCGGGAGCTCCTACAATGAGCAGTTCTTC.

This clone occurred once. The CDR3 coding sequence is TGTGCCAGCAGCGTAGAGAGGGGGTATAATTCACCCCTCCACTTT. It yields the protein CASSVERGYNSPLHF. This chain joins TRBV9 and TRBJ1-6, with D maybe TRBD1 (6 bases). The V gene's germline CDR1 is SGDLS and CDR2 YYNGEE. This CDR3 has 15 amino acids. The ends were cut back, 0 bases at V and 4 bases at J, with 8 bases in the middle.

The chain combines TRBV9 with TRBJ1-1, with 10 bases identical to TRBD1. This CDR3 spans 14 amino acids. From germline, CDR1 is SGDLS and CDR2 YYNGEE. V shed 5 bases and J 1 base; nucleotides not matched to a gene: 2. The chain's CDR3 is CASRDRGQNTEAFF. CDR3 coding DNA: TGTGCCAGCAGAGACAGGGGGCAGAACACTGAAGCTTTCTTT.

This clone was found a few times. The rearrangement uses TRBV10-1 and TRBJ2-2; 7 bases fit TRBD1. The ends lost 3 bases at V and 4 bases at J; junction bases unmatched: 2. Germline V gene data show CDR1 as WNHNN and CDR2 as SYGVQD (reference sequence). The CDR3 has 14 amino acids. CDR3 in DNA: TGCGCCAGCAGTGATCCAGGGGGCACCGGGGAGCTGTTTTTT. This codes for CASSDPGGTGELFF.

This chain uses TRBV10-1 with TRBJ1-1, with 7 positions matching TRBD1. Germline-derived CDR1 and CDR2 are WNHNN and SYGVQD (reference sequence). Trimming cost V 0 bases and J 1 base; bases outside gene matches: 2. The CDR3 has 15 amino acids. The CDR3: CASSESRGRNTEAFF. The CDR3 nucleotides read TGCGCCAGCAGTGAGTCGAGGGGGCGGAACACTGAAGCTTTCTTT.

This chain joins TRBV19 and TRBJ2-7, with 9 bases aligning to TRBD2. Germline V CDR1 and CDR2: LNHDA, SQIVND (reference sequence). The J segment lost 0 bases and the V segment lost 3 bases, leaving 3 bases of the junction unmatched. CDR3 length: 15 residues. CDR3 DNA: TGTGCCAGTAGTATTATTAGCGGGGGCTCCTACGAGCAGTACTTC. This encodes CASSIISGGSYEQYF.

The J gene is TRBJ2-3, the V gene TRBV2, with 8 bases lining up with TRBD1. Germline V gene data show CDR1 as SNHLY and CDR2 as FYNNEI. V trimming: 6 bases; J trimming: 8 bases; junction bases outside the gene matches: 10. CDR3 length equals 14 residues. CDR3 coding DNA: TGTGCCAGCAGCGATTACAGGGGGTATGGTACGCAGTATTTT. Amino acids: CASSDYRGYGTQYF.

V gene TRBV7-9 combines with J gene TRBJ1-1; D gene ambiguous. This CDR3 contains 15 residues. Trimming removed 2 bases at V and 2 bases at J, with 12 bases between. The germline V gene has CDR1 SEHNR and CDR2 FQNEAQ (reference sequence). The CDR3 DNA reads TGTGCCAGCAGCTTACCGACTTCTCGCAACACTGAAGCTTTCTTT. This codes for CASSLPTSRNTEAFF.

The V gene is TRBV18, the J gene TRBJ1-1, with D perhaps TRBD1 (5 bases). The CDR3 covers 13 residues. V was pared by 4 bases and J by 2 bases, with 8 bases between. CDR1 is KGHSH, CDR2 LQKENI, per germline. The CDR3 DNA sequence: TGTGCCAGCTCACGAGGGGTTAACACTGAAGCTTTCTTT. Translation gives CASSRGVNTEAFF.

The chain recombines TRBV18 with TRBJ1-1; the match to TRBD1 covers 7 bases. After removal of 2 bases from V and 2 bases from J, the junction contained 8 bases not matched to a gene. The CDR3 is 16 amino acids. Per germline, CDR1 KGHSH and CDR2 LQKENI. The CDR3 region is CASSPFRQGINTEAFF. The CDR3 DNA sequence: TGTGCCAGCTCACCATTCCGACAGGGTATTAACACTGAAGCTTTCTTT.

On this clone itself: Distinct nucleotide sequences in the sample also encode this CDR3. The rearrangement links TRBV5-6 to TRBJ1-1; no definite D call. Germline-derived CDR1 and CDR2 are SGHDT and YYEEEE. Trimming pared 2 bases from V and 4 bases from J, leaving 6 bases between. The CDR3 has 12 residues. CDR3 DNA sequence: TGTGCCAGCAGCTTACGGGGCACTGAAGCTTTCTTT. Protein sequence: CASSLRGTEAFF.

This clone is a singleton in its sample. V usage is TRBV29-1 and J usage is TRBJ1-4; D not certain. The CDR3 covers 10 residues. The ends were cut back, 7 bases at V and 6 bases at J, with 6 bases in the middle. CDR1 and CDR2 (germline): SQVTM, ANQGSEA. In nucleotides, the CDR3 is TGCAGCGCCTATTATGAAAAACTGTTTTTT. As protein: CSAYYEKLFF.

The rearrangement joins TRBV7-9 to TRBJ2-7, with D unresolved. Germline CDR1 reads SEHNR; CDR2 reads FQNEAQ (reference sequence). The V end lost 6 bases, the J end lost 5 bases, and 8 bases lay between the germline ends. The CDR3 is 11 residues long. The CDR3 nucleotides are TGTGCCAGCAGTGGGCCCCACGAGCAGTACTTC. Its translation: CASSGPHEQYF.

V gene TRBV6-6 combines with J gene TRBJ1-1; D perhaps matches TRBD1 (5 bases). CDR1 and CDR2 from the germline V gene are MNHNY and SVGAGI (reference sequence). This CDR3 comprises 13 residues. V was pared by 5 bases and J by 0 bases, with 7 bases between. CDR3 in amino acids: CASSTTVNTEAFF. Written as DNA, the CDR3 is TGTGCCAGCAGTACGACAGTGAACACTGAAGCTTTCTTT.

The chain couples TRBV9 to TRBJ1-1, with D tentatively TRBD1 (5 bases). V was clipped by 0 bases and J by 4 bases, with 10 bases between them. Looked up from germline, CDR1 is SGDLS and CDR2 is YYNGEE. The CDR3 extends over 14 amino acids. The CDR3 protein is CASSVDQGGTEAFF. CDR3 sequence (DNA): TGTGCCAGCAGCGTAGATCAGGGCGGCACTGAAGCTTTCTTT.

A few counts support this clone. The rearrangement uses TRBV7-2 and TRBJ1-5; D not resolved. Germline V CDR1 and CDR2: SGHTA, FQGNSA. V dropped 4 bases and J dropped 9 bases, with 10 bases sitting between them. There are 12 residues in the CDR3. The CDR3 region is CASSSDVGPQHF. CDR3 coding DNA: TGTGCCAGCAGCTCTGACGTCGGGCCCCAGCATTTT.

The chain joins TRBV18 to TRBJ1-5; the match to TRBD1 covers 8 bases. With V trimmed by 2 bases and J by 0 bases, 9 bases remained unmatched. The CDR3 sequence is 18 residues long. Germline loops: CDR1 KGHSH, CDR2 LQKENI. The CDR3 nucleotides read TGTGCCAGCTCACCAATCGGACAGGGAACCTATAGCAATCAGCCCCAGCATTTT. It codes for CASSPIGQGTYSNQPQHF.

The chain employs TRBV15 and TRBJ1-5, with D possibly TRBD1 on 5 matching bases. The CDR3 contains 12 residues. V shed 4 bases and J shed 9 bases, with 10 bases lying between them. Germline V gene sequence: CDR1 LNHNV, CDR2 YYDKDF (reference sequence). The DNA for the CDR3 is TGTGCCACCAGCAACCACGGGGGGCCCCAGCATTTT. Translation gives CATSNHGGPQHF. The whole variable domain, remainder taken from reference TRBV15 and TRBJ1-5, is DAMVIQNPRYQVTQFGKPVTLSCSQTLNHNVMYWYQQKSSQAPKLLFHYYDKDFNNEADTPDNFQSRRPNTSFCFLDIRSPGLGDTAMYLCATSNHGGPQHFGDGTRLSIL.

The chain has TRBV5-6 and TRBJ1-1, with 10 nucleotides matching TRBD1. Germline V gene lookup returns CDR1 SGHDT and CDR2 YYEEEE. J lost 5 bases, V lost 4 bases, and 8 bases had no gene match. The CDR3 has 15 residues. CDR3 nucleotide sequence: TGTGCCAGCAGCCCCGGGACAGGGGATAGGACTGAAGCTTTCTTT. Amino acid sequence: CASSPGTGDRTEAFF.